This T cell receptor beta chain stems from a study of T cells in Graves' hyperthyroidism and ophthalmopathy. About the study: Before any treatment, at initial diagnosis, peripheral blood was collected.

Authors of the study amplified TCR beta CDR3 regions from RNA transcripts. The HTBI primer set was used in a first-round RT-PCR of the TCR CDR3. In TCRdb, the multiplex PCR reads were re-called with MiXCR into one record per CDR3 protein. There are some 360,000 distinct CDR3 sequences in the sample; roughly 18% occur only once, and around 16% lies in the top ten. V shed 9 bases and J 5 bases; nucleotides not matched to a gene: 5. Germline V gene lookup returns CDR1 MNHEY and CDR2 SVGAGI. The CDR3 runs to 13 residues. The PBMCs studied were ones that came from 10 ml fresh peripheral blood. This clonotype was seen at least ten times.

The chain recombines TRBV6-5 with TRBJ1-5; 9 bases are a match to TRBD1. The sequence was collected from a woman aged 35 to 49 with Graves' ophthalmopathy. The source material was blood. The CDR3 loop reads CASNRGRDQPQHF. The CDR3 DNA sequence: TGTGCCAGTAACAGGGGGCGCGATCAGCCCCAGCATTTT.